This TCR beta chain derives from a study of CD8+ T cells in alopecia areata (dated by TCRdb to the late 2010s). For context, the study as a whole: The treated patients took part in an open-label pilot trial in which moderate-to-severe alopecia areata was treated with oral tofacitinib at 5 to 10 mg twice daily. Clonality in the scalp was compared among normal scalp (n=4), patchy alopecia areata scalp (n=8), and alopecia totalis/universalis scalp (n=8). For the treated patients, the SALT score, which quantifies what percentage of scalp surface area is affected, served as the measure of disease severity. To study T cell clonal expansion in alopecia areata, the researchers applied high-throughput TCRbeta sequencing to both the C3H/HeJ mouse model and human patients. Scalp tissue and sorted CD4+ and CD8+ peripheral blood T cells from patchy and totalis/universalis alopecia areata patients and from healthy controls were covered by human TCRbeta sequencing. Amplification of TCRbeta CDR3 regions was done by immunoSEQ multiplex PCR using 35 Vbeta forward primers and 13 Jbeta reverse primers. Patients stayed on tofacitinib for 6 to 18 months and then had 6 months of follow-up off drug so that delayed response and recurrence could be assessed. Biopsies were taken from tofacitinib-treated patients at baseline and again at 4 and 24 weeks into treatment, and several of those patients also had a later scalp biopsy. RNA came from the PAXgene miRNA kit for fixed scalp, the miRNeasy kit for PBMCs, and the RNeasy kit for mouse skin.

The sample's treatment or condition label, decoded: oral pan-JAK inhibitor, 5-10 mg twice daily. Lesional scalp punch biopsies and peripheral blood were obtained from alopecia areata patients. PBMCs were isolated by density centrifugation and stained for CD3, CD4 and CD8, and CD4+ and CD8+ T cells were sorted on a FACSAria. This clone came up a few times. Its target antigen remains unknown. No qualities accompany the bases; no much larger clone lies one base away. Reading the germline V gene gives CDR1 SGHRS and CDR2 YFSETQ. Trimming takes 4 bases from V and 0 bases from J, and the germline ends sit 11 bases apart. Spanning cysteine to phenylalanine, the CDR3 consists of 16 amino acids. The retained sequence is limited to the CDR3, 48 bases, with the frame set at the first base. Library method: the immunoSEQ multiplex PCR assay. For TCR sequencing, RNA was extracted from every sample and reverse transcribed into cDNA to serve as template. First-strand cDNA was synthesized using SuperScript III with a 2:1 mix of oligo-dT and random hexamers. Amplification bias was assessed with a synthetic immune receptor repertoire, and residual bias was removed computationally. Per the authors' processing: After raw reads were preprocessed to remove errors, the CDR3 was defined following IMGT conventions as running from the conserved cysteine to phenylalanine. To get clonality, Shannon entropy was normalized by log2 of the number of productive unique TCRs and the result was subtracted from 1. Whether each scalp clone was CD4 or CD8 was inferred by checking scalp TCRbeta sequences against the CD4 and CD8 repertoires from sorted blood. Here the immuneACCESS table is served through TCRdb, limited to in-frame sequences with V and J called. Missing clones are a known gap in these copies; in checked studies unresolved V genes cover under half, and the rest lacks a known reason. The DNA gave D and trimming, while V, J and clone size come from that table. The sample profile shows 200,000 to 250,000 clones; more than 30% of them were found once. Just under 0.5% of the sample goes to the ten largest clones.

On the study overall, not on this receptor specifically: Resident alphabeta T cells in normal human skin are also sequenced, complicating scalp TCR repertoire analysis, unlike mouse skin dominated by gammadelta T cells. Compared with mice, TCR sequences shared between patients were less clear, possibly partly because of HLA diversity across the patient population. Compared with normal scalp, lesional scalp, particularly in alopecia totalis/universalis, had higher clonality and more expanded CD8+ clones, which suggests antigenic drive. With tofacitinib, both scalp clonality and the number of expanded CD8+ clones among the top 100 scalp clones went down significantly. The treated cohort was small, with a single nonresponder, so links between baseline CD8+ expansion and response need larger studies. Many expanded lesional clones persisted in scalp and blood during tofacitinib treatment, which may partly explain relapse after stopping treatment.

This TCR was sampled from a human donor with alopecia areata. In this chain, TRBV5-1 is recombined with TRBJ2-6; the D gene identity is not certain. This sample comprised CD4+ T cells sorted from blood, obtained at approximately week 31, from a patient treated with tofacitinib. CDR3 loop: CASSLRPLSGANVLTF. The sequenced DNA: TGCGCCAGCAGCCTGCGACCGCTCTCTGGGGCCAACGTCCTGACTTTC.